Listed below are T cell receptor beta chains from one sample, sequenced in a study of blood T cell repertoires in COVID-19. Sequenced by immunoSEQ multiplex PCR; TCRdb stores in-frame clones only, minus some. The sample has roughly 200,000 clones, less than 90% seen once; the top ten hold more than 3%. The sample consisted of PBMCs or T cells enriched from blood (not recorded which). These receptors all come from a woman aged 25-40 years who had been exposed to COVID-19. The CDR3 runs from the conserved cysteine through the conserved F or W. The order of the fields is J gene, D gene, V gene, CDR3 protein, CDR3 DNA. D genes are given only for firm matches.

TRBJ1-1,TRBD1,TRBV5-6,CASSLTGGPTEAFF,TGTGCCAGCAGCTTGACAGGGGGTCCCACTGAAGCTTTCTTT
TRBJ1-3,.,TRBV19,CASNQGGGNTIYF,TGTGCCAGTAATCAGGGAGGCGGAAACACCATATATTTT
TRBJ2-3,TRBD1,TRBV3-1/TRBV3-2,CASLETGISPDTQYF,TGTGCCAGCCTTGAGACAGGGATCTCCCCAGATACGCAGTATTTT
TRBJ2-5,.,TRBV19,CASSRTASRRRQETQYF,TGTGCCAGTAGTAGAACGGCTAGCCGACGGCGCCAAGAGACCCAGTACTTC
TRBJ1-3,.,TRBV2,CASPITGSSGNTIYF,TGTGCCAGCCCAATCACAGGGTCTTCCGGAAACACCATATATTTT
TRBJ2-7,.,TRBV18,CASSNSLPGLSYEQYF,TGTGCCAGCTCGAATAGTCTGCCCGGACTATCCTACGAGCAGTACTTC
TRBJ2-5,.,TRBV5-1,CASSFDSSSGETQYF,TGCGCCAGCAGCTTCGACAGTTCCTCTGGGGAGACCCAGTACTTC
TRBJ2-1,.,TRBV6-2/TRBV6-3,CASSISYEQFF,TGTGCCAGCAGCATCTCGTATGAGCAGTTCTTC
TRBJ1-1,.,TRBV11-2,CASSLGPFRGTEAFF,TGTGCCAGCAGCTTAGGTCCGTTCCGAGGGACTGAAGCTTTCTTT
TRBJ2-4,TRBD2,TRBV5-8,CASTAPRGGGYF,TGTGCCAGCACCGCCCCCCGGGGGGGTGGGTACTTC
TRBJ2-7,TRBD1,TRBV7-9,CASSTQSTGSGGEQYF,TGTGCCAGCAGCACCCAATCGACAGGGTCTGGTGGCGAGCAGTACTTC
TRBJ2-5,TRBD2,TRBV11-2,CASSTPGERGLQETQYF,TGTGCCAGCAGCACCCCCGGGGAGCGGGGGCTGCAAGAGACCCAGTACTTC
TRBJ2-7,.,TRBV27,CASSRTVSYEQYF,TGTGCCAGCAGCCGGACAGTCTCCTACGAGCAGTACTTC
TRBJ2-7,TRBD1,TRBV10-2,CASTLTGTHYEQYF,TGCGCCAGCACCCTGACAGGGACCCACTACGAGCAGTACTTC
TRBJ1-2,TRBD1,TRBV5-6,CASSAGQPYGYTF,TGTGCCAGCAGCGCGGGACAGCCCTATGGCTACACCTTC